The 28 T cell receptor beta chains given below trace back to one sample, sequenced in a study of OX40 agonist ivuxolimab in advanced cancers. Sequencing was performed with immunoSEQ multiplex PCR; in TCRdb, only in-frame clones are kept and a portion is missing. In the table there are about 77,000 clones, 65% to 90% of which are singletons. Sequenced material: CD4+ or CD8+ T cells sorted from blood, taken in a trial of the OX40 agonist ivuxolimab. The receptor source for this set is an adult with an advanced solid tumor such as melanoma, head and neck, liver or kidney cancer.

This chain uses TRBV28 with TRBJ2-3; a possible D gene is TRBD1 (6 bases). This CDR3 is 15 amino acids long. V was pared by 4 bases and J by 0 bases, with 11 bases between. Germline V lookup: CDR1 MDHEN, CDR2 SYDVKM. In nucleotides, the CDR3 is TGTGCCAGCAGTTCAGGACAGCGAAGCACAGATACGCAGTATTTT. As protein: CASSSGQRSTDTQYF.

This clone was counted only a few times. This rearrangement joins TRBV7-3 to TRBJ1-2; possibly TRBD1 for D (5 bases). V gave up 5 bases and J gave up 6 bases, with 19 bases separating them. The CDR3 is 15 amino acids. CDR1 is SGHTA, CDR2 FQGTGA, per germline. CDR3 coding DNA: TGTGCCAGCAGCCAAGGCTTGGTGTCGGGGGATGGCTACACCTTC. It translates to CASSQGLVSGDGYTF.

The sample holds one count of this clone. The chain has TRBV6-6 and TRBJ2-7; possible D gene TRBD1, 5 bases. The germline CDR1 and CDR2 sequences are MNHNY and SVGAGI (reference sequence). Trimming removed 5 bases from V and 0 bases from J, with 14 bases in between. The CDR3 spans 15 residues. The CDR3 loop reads CASSQSRVSSYEQYF. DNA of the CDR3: TGTGCCAGCAGTCAAAGCAGGGTTAGCTCCTACGAGCAGTACTTC.

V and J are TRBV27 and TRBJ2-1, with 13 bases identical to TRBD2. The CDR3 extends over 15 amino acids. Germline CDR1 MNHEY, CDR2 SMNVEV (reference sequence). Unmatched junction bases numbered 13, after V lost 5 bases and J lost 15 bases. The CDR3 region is CASSPRTSGGGGAFF. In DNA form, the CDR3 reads TGTGCCAGCAGTCCCCGGACTAGCGGGGGCGGGGGGGCGTTCTTC.

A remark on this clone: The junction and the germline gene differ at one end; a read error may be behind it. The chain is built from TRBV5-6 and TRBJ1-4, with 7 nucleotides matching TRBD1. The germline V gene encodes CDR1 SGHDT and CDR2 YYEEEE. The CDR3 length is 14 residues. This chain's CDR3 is CASSLGQRNEKLFF. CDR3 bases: TGTGCCAGCAGTTTGGGACAGAGGAATGAAAAACTGTTTTTT.

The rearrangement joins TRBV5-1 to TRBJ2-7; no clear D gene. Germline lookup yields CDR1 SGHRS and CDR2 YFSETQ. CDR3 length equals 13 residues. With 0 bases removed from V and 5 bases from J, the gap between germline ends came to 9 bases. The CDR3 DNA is TGCGCCAGCAGCTTGGCCGTGGGGAACGAGCAGTACTTC. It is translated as CASSLAVGNEQYF.

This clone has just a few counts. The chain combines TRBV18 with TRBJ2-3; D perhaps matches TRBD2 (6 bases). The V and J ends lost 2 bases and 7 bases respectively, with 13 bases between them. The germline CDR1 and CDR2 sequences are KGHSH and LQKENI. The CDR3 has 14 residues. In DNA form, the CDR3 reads TGTGCCAGCTCACCAGCGGGGAACCTTAATACGCAGTATTTT. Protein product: CASSPAGNLNTQYF. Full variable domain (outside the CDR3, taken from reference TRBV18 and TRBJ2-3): NAGVMQNPRHLVRRRGQEARLRCSPMKGHSHVYWYRQLPEEGLKFMVYLQKENIIDESGMPKERFSAEFPKEGPSILRIQQVVRGDSAAYFCASSPAGNLNTQYFGPGTRLTVL.

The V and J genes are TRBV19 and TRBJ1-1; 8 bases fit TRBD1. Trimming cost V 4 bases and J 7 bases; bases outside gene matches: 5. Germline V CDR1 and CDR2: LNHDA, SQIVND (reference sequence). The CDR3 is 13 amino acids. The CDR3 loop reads CASSTDREREAFF. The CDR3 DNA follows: TGTGCCAGTAGTACGGACAGGGAGCGTGAAGCTTTCTTT.

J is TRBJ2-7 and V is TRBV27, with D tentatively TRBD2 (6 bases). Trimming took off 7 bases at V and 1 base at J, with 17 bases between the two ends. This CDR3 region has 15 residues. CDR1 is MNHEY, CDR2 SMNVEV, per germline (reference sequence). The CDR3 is CASKGPRLGSYEQYF. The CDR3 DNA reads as TGTGCCAGCAAGGGACCCCGACTAGGGTCCTACGAGCAGTACTTC.

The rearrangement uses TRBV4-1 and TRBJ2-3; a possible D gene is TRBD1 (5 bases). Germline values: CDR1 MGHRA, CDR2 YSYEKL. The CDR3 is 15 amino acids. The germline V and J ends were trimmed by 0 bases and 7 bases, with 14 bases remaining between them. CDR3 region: CASSQDRPTVNTQYF. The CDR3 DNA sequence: TGCGCCAGCAGCCAAGATCGCCCGACAGTCAATACGCAGTATTTT.

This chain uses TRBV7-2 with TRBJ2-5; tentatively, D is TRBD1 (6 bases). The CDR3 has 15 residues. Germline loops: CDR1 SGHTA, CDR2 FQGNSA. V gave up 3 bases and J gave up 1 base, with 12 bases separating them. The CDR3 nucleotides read TGTGCCAGCAGCTTGTCGGGACAAATCCAAGAGACCCAGTACTTC. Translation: CASSLSGQIQETQYF.

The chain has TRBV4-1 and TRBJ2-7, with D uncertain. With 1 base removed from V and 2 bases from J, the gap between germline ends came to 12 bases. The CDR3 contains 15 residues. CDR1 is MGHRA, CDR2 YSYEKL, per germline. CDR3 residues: CASSQGQERTYEQYF. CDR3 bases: TGCGCCAGCAGCCAAGGGCAGGAGAGGACCTACGAGCAGTACTTC.

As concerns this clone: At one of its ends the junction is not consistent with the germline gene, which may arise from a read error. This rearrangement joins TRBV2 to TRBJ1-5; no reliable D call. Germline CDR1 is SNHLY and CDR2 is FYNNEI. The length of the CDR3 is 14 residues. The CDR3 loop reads CAGSEVQNNQPQHF. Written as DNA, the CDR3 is TGTGCCGGCAGTGAAGTACAGAACAATCAGCCCCAGCATTTT.

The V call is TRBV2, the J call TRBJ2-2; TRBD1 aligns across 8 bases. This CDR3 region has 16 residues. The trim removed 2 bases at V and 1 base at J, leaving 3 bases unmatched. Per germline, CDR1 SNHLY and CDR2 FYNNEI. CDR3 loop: CASSEMGTGNTGELFF. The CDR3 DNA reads TGTGCCAGCAGTGAAATGGGGACAGGGAACACCGGGGAGCTGTTTTTT.

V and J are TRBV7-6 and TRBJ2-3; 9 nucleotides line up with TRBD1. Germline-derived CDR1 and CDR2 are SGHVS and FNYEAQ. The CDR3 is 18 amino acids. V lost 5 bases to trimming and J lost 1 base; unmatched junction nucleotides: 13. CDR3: CASSPFPRDRAGTDTQYF. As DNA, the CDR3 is TGTGCCAGCAGCCCCTTCCCTCGGGACAGGGCAGGCACAGATACGCAGTATTTT. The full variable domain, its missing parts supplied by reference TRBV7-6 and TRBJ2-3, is GAGVSQSPRYKVTKRGQDVALRCDPISGHVSLYWYRQALGQGPEFLTYFNYEAQQDKSGLPNDRFSAERPEGSISTLTIQRTEQRDSAMYRCASSPFPRDRAGTDTQYFGPGTRLTVL.

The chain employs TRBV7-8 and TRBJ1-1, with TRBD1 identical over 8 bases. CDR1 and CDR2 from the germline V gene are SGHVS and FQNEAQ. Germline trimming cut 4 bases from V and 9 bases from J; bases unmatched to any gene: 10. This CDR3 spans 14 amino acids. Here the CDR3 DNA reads TGTGCCAGCAGCTACAGGGGGAGGGATTCACAAGCTTTCTTT. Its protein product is CASSYRGRDSQAFF.

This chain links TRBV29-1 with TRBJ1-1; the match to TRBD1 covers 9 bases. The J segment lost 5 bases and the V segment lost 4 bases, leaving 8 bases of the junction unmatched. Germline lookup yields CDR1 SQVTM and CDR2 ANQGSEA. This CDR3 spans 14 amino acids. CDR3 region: CSVARTGARTEAFF. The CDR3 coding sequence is TGCAGCGTTGCCCGGACAGGGGCGAGAACTGAAGCTTTCTTT. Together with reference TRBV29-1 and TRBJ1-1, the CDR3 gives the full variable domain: SAVISQKPSRDICQRGTSLTIQCQVDSQVTMMFWYRQQPGQSLTLIATANQGSEATYESGFVIDKFPISRPNLTFSTLTVSNMSPEDSSIYLCSVARTGARTEAFFGQGTRLTVV.

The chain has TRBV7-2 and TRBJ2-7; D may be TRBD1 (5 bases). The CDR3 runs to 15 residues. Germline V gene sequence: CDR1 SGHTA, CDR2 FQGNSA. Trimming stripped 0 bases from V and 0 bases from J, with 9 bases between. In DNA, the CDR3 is TGTGCCAGCAGCTTAGCGCTGGACATCTCCTACGAGCAGTACTTC. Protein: CASSLALDISYEQYF.

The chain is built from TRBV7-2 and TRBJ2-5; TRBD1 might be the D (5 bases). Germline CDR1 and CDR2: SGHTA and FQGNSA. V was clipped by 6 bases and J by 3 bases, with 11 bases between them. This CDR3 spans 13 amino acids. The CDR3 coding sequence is TGTGCCAGCAGTATCGGACATAAAGAGACCCAGTACTTC. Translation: CASSIGHKETQYF. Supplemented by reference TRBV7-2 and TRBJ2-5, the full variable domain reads GAGVSQSPSNKVTEKGKDVELRCDPISGHTALYWYRQSLGQGLEFLIYFQGNSAPDKSGLPSDRFSAERTGGSVSTLTIQRTQQEDSAVYLCASSIGHKETQYFGPGTRLLVL.

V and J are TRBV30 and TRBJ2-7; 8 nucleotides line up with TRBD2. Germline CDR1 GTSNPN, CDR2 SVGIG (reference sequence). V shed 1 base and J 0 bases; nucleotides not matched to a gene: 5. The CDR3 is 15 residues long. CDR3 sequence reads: CAWSAAGGNSYEQYF. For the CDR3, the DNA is TGTGCCTGGAGTGCGGCGGGGGGCAACTCCTACGAGCAGTACTTC.

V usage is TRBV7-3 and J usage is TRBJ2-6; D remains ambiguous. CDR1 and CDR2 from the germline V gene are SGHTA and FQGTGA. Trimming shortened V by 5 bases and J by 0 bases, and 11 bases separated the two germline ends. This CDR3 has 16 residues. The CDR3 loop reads CASSRGRFSGANVLTF. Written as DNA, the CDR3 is TGTGCCAGCAGCCGCGGTCGGTTCTCTGGGGCCAACGTCCTGACTTTC.

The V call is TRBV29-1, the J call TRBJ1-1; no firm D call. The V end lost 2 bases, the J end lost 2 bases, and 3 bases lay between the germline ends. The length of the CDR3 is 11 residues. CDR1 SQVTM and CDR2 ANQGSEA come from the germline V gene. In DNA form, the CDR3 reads TGCAGCGTTGAACGAAACACTGAAGCTTTCTTT. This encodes CSVERNTEAFF. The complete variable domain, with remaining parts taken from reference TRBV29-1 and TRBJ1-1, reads SAVISQKPSRDICQRGTSLTIQCQVDSQVTMMFWYRQQPGQSLTLIATANQGSEATYESGFVIDKFPISRPNLTFSTLTVSNMSPEDSSIYLCSVERNTEAFFGQGTRLTVV.

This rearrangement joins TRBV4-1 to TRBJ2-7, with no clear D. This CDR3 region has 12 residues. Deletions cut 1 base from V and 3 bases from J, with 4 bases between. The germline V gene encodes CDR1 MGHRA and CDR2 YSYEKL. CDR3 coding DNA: TGCGCCAGCAGCCAAGCGGGCTACGAGCAGTACTTC. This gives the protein CASSQAGYEQYF.

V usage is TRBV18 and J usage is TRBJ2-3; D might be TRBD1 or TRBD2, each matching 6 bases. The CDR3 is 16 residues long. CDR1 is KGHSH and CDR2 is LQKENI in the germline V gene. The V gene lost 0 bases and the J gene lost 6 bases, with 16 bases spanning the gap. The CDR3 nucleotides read TGTGCCAGCTCACCACCAGGGGGGCCCACCGGGGATACGCAGTATTTT. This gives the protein CASSPPGGPTGDTQYF.

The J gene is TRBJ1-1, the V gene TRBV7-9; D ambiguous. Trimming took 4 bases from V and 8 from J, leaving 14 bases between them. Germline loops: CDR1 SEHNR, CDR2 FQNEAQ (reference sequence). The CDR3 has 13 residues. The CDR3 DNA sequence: TGTGCCAGCAGCTGGGAGGTAGTCGAGGAAGCTTTCTTT. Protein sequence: CASSWEVVEEAFF.

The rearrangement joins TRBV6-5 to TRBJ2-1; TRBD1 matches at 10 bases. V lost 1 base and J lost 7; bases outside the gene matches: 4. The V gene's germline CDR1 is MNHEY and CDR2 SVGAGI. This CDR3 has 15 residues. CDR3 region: CASSYFGQGGNEQFF. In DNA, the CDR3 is TGTGCCAGCAGTTACTTCGGACAGGGGGGGAATGAGCAGTTCTTC.

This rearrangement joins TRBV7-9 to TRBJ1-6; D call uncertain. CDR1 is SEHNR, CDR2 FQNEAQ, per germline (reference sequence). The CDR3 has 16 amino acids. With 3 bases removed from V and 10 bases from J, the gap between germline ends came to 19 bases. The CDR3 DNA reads TGTGCCAGCAGCTTGGTGGCCCCGGGAGTCGGGTCACCCCTCCACTTT. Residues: CASSLVAPGVGSPLHF.

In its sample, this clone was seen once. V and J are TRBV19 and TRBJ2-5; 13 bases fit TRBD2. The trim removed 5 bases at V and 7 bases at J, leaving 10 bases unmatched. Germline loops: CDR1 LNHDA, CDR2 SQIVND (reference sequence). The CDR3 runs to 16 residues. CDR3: CASSLGTSGNPGTQYF. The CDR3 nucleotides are TGTGCCAGTAGTTTAGGGACTAGCGGGAACCCAGGGACCCAGTACTTC.